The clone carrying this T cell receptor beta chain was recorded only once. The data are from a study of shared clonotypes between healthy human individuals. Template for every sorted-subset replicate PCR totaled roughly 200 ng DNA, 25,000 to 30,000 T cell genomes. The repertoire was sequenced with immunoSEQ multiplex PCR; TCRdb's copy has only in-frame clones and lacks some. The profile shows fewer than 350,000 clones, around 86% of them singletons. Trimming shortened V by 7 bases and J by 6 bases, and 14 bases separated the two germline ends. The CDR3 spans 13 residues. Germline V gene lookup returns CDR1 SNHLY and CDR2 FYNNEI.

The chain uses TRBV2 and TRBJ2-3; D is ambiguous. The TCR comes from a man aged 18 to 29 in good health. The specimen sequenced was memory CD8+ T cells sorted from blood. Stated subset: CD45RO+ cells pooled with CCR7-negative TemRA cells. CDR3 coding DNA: TGTGCCAGCACCGCCGATATGGGCGATACGCAGTATTTT. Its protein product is CASTADMGDTQYF. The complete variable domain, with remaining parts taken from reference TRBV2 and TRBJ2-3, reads EPEVTQTPSHQVTQMGQEVILRCVPISNHLYFYWYRQILGQKVEFLVSFYNNEISEKSEIFDDQFSVERPDGSNFTLKIRSTKLEDSAMYFCASTADMGDTQYFGPGTRLTVL.